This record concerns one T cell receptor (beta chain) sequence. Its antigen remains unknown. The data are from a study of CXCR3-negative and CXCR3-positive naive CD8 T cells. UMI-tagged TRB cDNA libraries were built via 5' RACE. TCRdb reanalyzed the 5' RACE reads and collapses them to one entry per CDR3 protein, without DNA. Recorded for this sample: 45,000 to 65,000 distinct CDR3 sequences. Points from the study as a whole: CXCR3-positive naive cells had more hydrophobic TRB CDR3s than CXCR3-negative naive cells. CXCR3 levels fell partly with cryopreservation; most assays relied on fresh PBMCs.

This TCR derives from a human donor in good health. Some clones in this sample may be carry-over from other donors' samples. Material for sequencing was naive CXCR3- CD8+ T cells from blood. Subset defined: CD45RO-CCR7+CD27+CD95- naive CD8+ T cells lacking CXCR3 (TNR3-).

CDR3: CASRTDENAQFF. The rearrangement uses TRBV7-9 and TRBJ2-1. CDR1 SEHNR and CDR2 FQNEAQ come from the germline V gene (reference sequence). The CDR3 totals 12 residues. Variable domain in full (rest from reference TRBV7-9 and TRBJ2-1): DTGVSQNPRHKITKRGQNVTFRCDPISEHNRLYWYRQTLGQGPEFLTYFQNEAQLEKSRLLSDRFSAERPKGSFSTLEIQRTEQGDSAMYLCASRTDENAQFFGPGTRLTVL.